Listed below are T cell receptor beta chains from one sample, sequenced in a study of identical twins. In TCRdb, the 5' RACE reads were re-called with MiXCR into one record per CDR3 protein. The table has approximately 620,000 distinct CDR3 sequences, 8% to 9% seen once. A further study also used this sample, focusing on yellow fever vaccine responses in identical twins.

The sequenced sample was PBMCs. The receptor set was obtained from a woman aged 18-35 years in good health. CDR3s include the opening cysteine and the closing phenylalanine or tryptophan. A D gene is named only where the DNA matches it firmly. Some rows mark clone size as missing; the rest say once, few, many or name a class of expanded clone.

TRBV2	-	TRBJ1-2	few	CASSGDSTRGYTF	TGTGCCAGCAGCGGTGACAGTACTAGAGGCTACACCTTC
TRBV4-1	TRBD1	TRBJ2-1	few	CASSLGTGRSSYNEQFF	TGCGCCAGCAGCCTCGGGACAGGAAGGAGCTCCTACAATGAGCAGTTCTTC
TRBV29-1	-	TRBJ2-6	many	CSVASHRAGANVLTF	TGCAGCGTCGCAAGTCACAGGGCTGGGGCCAACGTCCTGACTTTC
TRBV29-1	-	TRBJ2-1	-	CSVRGLGDEQFF	TGCAGCGTCCGGGGCCTAGGCGATGAGCAGTTCTTC
TRBV25-1	TRBD2	TRBJ2-3	-	CASSGAGGPTDTQYF	TGTGCCAGCAGTGGTGCGGGGGGCCCCACAGATACGCAGTATTTT
TRBV29-1	-	TRBJ1-2	-	CSVPKSSRVSSPSYGYTF	TGCAGCGTTCCCAAATCCTCCCGGGTCAGCAGCCCTTCCTATGGCTACACCTTC
TRBV12-3/TRBV12-4	-	TRBJ2-5	many	CASRGSLEGETQYF	TGTGCCAGCAGGGGAAGTCTGGAGGGAGAGACCCAGTACTTC
TRBV3-1	TRBD2	TRBJ2-1	-	CASSQLAGPEQFF	TGTGCCAGCAGCCAACTAGCGGGGCCTGAGCAGTTCTTC
TRBV12-3/TRBV12-4	TRBD2	TRBJ2-1	many	CASRPRGLSTYNEQFF	TGTGCCAGCAGACCCCGGGGACTATCGACCTACAATGAGCAGTTCTTC
TRBV4-2	-	TRBJ2-1	few	CASTHSDYYNEQFF	TGTGCCAGCACCCATTCGGACTATTACAATGAGCAGTTCTTC
TRBV7-6	-	TRBJ1-1	many	CASSLLINTEAFF	TGTGCCAGCAGCTTACTTATAAACACTGAAGCTTTCTTT
TRBV20-1	-	TRBJ2-7	few	CSAGGGGGFSYEQYF	TGCAGTGCTGGAGGGGGTGGGGGGTTCTCCTACGAGCAGTACTTC
TRBV20-1	-	TRBJ2-1	-	CSASSRTENEQFF	TGCAGTGCTAGTAGTAGGACCGAGAATGAGCAGTTCTTC
TRBV3-1	-	TRBJ2-7	many	CASSFTNSYEQYF	TGTGCCAGCAGCTTCACGAACTCCTACGAGCAGTACTTC
TRBV7-2	-	TRBJ2-4	few	CASSESGGAKNIQYF	TGTGCCAGCAGCGAATCCGGGGGAGCCAAAAACATTCAGTACTTC
TRBV5-6	-	TRBJ2-7	few	CASSFRDASYEQYF	TGTGCCAGCAGCTTCCGGGACGCTTCCTACGAGCAGTACTTC
TRBV7-2	-	TRBJ2-1	once	CASSLAFAGSAQSNEQFF	TGTGCCAGCAGCTTAGCGTTCGCGGGATCGGCACAGAGCAATGAGCAGTTCTTC
TRBV7-9	-	TRBJ1-3	many	CASSLIMDTIYF	TGTGCCAGCAGCTTAATTATGGACACCATATATTTT
TRBV10-3	-	TRBJ2-7	few	CAIKTGSDYEQYF	TGTGCCATCAAAACAGGGTCTGACTACGAGCAGTACTTC
TRBV6-1	-	TRBJ1-1	many	CASRETGVNTEAFF	TGTGCCAGCAGGGAGACGGGGGTGAACACTGAAGCTTTCTTT
TRBV6-2/TRBV6-3	-	TRBJ2-6	-	CASSYSIGLSGANVLTF	TGTGCCAGCAGTTACTCTATCGGGCTCTCTGGGGCCAACGTCCTGACTTTC
TRBV2	TRBD2	TRBJ2-2	many	CASSGTPLTSSTGELFF	TGTGCCAGCAGTGGGACCCCACTGACTAGCTCCACCGGGGAGCTGTTTTTT
TRBV24-1	TRBD1	TRBJ2-3	many	CATSGQGADTQYF	TGTGCCACCAGTGGACAGGGCGCAGATACGCAGTATTTT
TRBV24-1	TRBD2	TRBJ2-3	few	CATSDPVLAGGVDTQYF	TGTGCCACCAGTGATCCCGTCTTAGCGGGGGGGGTCGATACGCAGTATTTT
TRBV24-1	-	TRBJ2-1	many	CATSAVGEGSNEQFF	TGTGCCACCAGTGCCGTGGGGGAAGGAAGCAATGAGCAGTTCTTC
TRBV20-1	TRBD1	TRBJ1-2	few	CSHSPQGAGGYTF	TGCAGCCACAGCCCACAGGGGGCCGGTGGCTACACCTTC
TRBV7-2	-	TRBJ2-3	-	CASRVRDTQYF	TGTGCCAGCAGGGTACGGGATACGCAGTATTTT
TRBV27	TRBD2	TRBJ2-1	few	CASSFGGGLYEQFF	TGTGCCAGCAGTTTTGGGGGAGGGCTGTATGAGCAGTTCTTC
TRBV11-1	TRBD2	TRBJ2-1	few	CASSSPPRGGSSYNEQFF	TGTGCCAGCAGCTCCCCGCCCCGGGGCGGGAGCTCCTACAATGAGCAGTTCTTC
TRBV7-8	-	TRBJ2-5	many	CASSLALETQYF	TGTGCCAGCAGCTTAGCGCTAGAGACCCAGTACTTC
TRBV27	-	TRBJ2-3	many	CASSLRWTASTDTQYF	TGTGCCAGCAGTCTAAGGTGGACCGCTAGCACAGATACGCAGTATTTT
TRBV29-1	-	TRBJ2-3	many	CSVEGLLASTDTQYF	TGCAGCGTTGAAGGGCTACTCGCTAGCACAGATACGCAGTATTTT
TRBV10-3	TRBD2	TRBJ2-1	-	CAIGVPSGSSYNEQFF	TGTGCCATCGGCGTTCCTAGCGGGAGCTCCTACAATGAGCAGTTCTTC
TRBV4-3	TRBD1	TRBJ2-7	many	CASSQEIGTGSYEQYF	TGCGCCAGCAGCCAAGAAATTGGGACAGGCTCCTACGAGCAGTACTTC
TRBV5-1	TRBD2	TRBJ2-1	many	CASSLAVPSGGNYNEQFF	TGCGCCAGCAGCTTGGCGGTGCCTAGCGGGGGGAACTACAATGAGCAGTTCTTC
TRBV6-2/TRBV6-3	-	TRBJ1-4	few	CASTYRSEKLFF	TGTGCCAGCACCTACAGGAGTGAAAAACTGTTTTTT
TRBV29-1	-	TRBJ2-5	-	CSVELMDSPETQYF	TGCAGCGTTGAACTTATGGACAGTCCAGAGACCCAGTACTTC
TRBV28	-	TRBJ2-7	few	CASLTPSYEQYF	TGTGCCAGCCTGACACCCTCCTACGAGCAGTACTTC
TRBV4-3	-	TRBJ2-1	-	CASSQDVRTDEQFF	TGCGCCAGCAGCCAAGATGTCAGGACCGATGAGCAGTTCTTC
TRBV11-2	-	TRBJ1-5	-	CASSFGPLQPHHF	TGTGCCAGCAGCTTTGGACCCCTCCAGCCCCATCATTTT
TRBV7-9	TRBD1	TRBJ2-7	-	CASSPRDSDYEQYF	TGTGCCAGCAGCCCCCGGGACAGCGACTACGAGCAGTACTTC
TRBV20-1	-	TRBJ2-7	-	CSAGTRSLAYEQYF	TGCAGTGCCGGAACTAGGAGTCTCGCCTACGAGCAGTACTTC
TRBV7-3	-	TRBJ2-2	-	CASSLTSGLTGELFF	TGTGCCAGCAGCTTAACGTCGGGGCTCACCGGGGAGCTGTTTTTT
TRBV20-1	TRBD2	TRBJ2-7	many	CSARGEGADSYEQYF	TGCAGTGCTAGAGGGGAGGGAGCGGACTCCTACGAGCAGTACTTC
TRBV29-1	-	TRBJ2-3	few	CSVVLGGTDTQYF	TGCAGCGTTGTTCTTGGGGGAACAGATACGCAGTATTTT
TRBV12-3/TRBV12-4	TRBD1	TRBJ2-3	many	CASTSPDRVSTDTQYF	TGTGCCAGCACTTCCCCGGACAGGGTATCCACAGATACGCAGTATTTT
TRBV20-1	TRBD2	TRBJ2-3	-	CSARDLGGGAANTQYF	TGCAGTGCTAGAGATTTGGGCGGGGGGGCCGCAAATACGCAGTATTTT
TRBV4-3	-	TRBJ2-5	few	CASSQKLRDHQETQYF	TGCGCCAGCAGCCAAAAACTCCGGGACCACCAAGAGACCCAGTACTTC
TRBV5-6	TRBD1	TRBJ2-1	few	CASSSPGQGIPEQFF	TGTGCCAGCAGCTCCCCGGGACAGGGTATTCCTGAGCAGTTCTTC
TRBV29-1	-	TRBJ1-3	few	CSVRHSGNTIYF	TGCAGCGTTCGGCACTCTGGAAACACCATATATTTT
TRBV27	TRBD1	TRBJ2-7	many	CASRHDRGSYEQYF	TGTGCCAGCAGGCATGACAGGGGTTCTTACGAGCAGTACTTC
TRBV28	-	TRBJ2-3	many	CASSGGPDTQYF	TGTGCCAGCAGCGGAGGTCCGGATACGCAGTATTTT
TRBV6-5	-	TRBJ2-1	few	CASSYSYSGREQFF	TGTGCCAGCAGTTACTCGTACTCAGGGCGTGAGCAGTTCTTC
TRBV20-1	-	TRBJ2-2	many	CSAPPVLDTGELFF	TGCAGTGCCCCCCCTGTTTTGGACACCGGGGAGCTGTTTTTT
TRBV28	-	TRBJ1-6	few	CASSFFPAGPDSPLHF	TGTGCCAGCAGTTTCTTCCCGGCAGGGCCCGATTCACCCCTCCACTTT
TRBV5-6	-	TRBJ2-5	-	CASSDGQIVYGEETQYF	TGTGCCAGCAGCGACGGACAGATAGTTTATGGGGAAGAGACCCAGTACTTC
TRBV7-2	-	TRBJ2-1	-	CASSLGTRSEQFF	TGTGCCAGCAGCCTCGGGACAAGGAGTGAGCAGTTCTTC